This TCR beta chain was obtained from a study of cytomegalovirus exposure and HLA in healthy donors. Study in general: HLA-typed donors contributed around 88 million unique TCRs, which were held in an early data release.

The PCR used 60 Vbeta and 13 Jbeta primers. Only in-frame clones appear in the TCRdb table, and some are missing; sequencing was by immunoSEQ multiplex PCR. The table includes hundreds of thousands of clones, approximately 82% detected once. The germline V gene has CDR1 GTSNPN and CDR2 SVGIG (reference sequence). V trimming: 3 bases; J trimming: 10 bases; junction bases outside the gene matches: 11. The CDR3 has 16 amino acids. With respect to this clone: Additional DNA sequences in this sample encode the identical CDR3.

Sequencing used PBMCs. The chain uses TRBV30 and TRBJ1-6; 11 nucleotides match TRBD1. The clonotype originates from a woman in her 40s in good health and CMV-seronegative. The CDR3, as DNA: TGTGCCTGGAGAGGGACAGGGGGTAAGGCCGAGTCACCCCTCCACTTT. This sequence encodes CAWRGTGGKAESPLHF. The whole variable domain, filled in from reference TRBV30 and TRBJ1-6, reads SQTIHQWPATLVQPVGSPLSLECTVEGTSNPNLYWYRQAAGRGLQLLFYSVGIGQISSEVPQNLSASRPQDRQFILSSKKLLLSDSGFYLCAWRGTGGKAESPLHFGNGTRLTVT.